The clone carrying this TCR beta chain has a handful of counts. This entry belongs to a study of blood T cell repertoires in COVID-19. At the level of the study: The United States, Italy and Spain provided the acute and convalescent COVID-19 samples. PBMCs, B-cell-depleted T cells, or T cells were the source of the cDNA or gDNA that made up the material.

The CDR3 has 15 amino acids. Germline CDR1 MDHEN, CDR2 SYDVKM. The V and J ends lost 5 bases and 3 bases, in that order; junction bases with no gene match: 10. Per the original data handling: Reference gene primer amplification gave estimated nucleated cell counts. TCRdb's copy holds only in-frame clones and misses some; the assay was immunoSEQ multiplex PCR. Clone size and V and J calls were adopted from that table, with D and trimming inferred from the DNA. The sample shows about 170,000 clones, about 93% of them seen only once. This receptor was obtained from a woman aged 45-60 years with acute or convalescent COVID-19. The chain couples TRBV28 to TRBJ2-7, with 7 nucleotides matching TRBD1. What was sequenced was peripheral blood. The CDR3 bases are TGTGCCAGCAGTCCGACAGGGCGGTCCGTCTACGAGCAGTACTTC. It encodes CASSPTGRSVYEQYF.